These T cell receptor beta chains were read from a single sample in a study of PD-1 blockade in classical Hodgkin lymphoma. Sequenced by immunoSEQ multiplex PCR; TCRdb stores in-frame clones only, minus some. The table has about 47,000 clones, roughly 93% seen once. Sequencing was done on a sample of peripheral blood mononuclear cells (PBMCs). These receptors were taken from a human donor with classical Hodgkin lymphoma. Both conserved end residues are part of each CDR3. The D gene is left open where the match is weak. A clone size is listed for some rows: how often the clone was seen (once, few, many), or a class if it is expanded.

>NA|TRBJ1-2|TRBD1|TRBV30
TGTGCCTGGGCTGGACAGGGTTTGGGGATTGGCTACACCTTC
CAWAGQGLGIGYTF
>NA|TRBJ2-1|NA|TRBV28
TGTGCCAGCAGTTATCTAGGACGGGCCTACAATGAGCAGTTCTTC
CASSYLGRAYNEQFF
>NA|TRBJ1-2|NA|TRBV2
TGTGCCAGCAGTGAACGAGGGGCAGGGTATGGCTACACCTTC
CASSERGAGYGYTF
>NA|TRBJ2-2|NA|TRBV2
TGTGCCAGCAGTGGACAGGGAGGCACCGGGGAGCTGTTTTTT
CASSGQGGTGELFF
>NA|TRBJ2-3|NA|TRBV5-1
TGCGCCAGCAGCTTGGTCGGCGGGATGGCAGATACGCAGTATTTT
CASSLVGGMADTQYF
>NA|TRBJ2-7|TRBD1|TRBV9
TGTGCCAGCAGTCATCACGCCCGACAGGGGGAAAGTCACGAGCAGTACTTC
CASSHHARQGESHEQYF
>NA|TRBJ2-5|NA|TRBV7-8
TGTGCCAGCAGCTTAGCGGAGACCCAGTACTTC
CASSLAETQYF
>NA|TRBJ1-2|NA|TRBV5-6
TGTGCCAGCCGTGAGGAGGGGAACTATGGCTACACCTTC
CASREEGNYGYTF
>NA|TRBJ2-1|NA|TRBV27
TGTGCCAGCAGTTTACGCCCACAGGTGGCAGCCTACAATGAGCAGTTCTTC
CASSLRPQVAAYNEQFF
>NA|TRBJ1-4|TRBD1|TRBV25-1
TGTGCCAGCAGTGCCGGGACAGGGCTGAATGAAAAACTGTTTTTT
CASSAGTGLNEKLFF
>NA|TRBJ2-2|NA|TRBV18
TGTGCCAGCTCATCTCGACAGGGAGGTGCCGGGGAGCTGTTTTTT
CASSSRQGGAGELFF
>NA|TRBJ2-2|NA|TRBV27
TGTGCCAGCGGCTGGGACGGACGGAACACCGGGGAGCTGTTTTTT
CASGWDGRNTGELFF
>NA|TRBJ1-1|NA|TRBV5-1
TGCGCCAGCTGGGGCGAGTTGAACACTGAAGCTTTCTTT
CASWGELNTEAFF
>NA|TRBJ1-1|TRBD1|TRBV4-1
TGCGCCAGCAGCCATGTACAGGGGGCTCACACTGAAGCTTTCTTT
CASSHVQGAHTEAFF
>NA|TRBJ1-1|NA|TRBV29-1
TGCAGCGTCCCCCGGACACGCTATAACACTGAAGCTTTCTTT
CSVPRTRYNTEAFF
>once|TRBJ1-5|NA|TRBV7-2
TGTGCCAGCAGCCCCCAGGGAAGCAATCAGCCCCAGCATTTT
CASSPQGSNQPQHF
>NA|TRBJ1-1|NA|TRBV5-1
TGCGCCAGCAGCTCCGGTGGTGACACTGAAGCTTTCTTT
CASSSGGDTEAFF
>NA|TRBJ1-1|NA|TRBV14
TGTGCCAGCAGCCAGTGGGGGGGGAGAGAAGCTTTCTTT
CASSQWGGREAFF
>NA|TRBJ2-5|NA|TRBV5-1
TGCGCCAGCAGCTTGGCGGACAGCGGGCCAAATCAAGAGACCCAGTACTTC
CASSLADSGPNQETQYF
>NA|TRBJ1-1|NA|TRBV13
TGTGCCAGCAGCACTCAGGGAGGGCTCACTGAAGCTTTCTTT
CASSTQGGLTEAFF
>NA|TRBJ2-7|TRBD2|TRBV27
TGTGCCAGCAGTCCTTTAGCGGGAGTATTCCCCTACGAGCAGTACTTC
CASSPLAGVFPYEQYF
>once|TRBJ1-4|TRBD1|TRBV28
TGTGCCGCCAGGGGGACAACTAATGAAAAACTGTTTTTT
CAARGTTNEKLFF
>NA|TRBJ1-1|NA|TRBV6-5
TGTGCCAGCAGTTACGGGCAGTACACTGAAGCTTTCTTT
CASSYGQYTEAFF
>NA|TRBJ2-3|TRBD2|TRBV11-2
TGTGCCAGCAGCTTTCGTGGGAGGGGCCCAGATACGCAGTATTTT
CASSFRGRGPDTQYF
>NA|TRBJ2-1|NA|TRBV4-1
TGCGCCAGCAGCGCCCCCCCTGGGAGCTCCTACAATGAGCAGTTCTTC
CASSAPPGSSYNEQFF
>NA|TRBJ1-4|NA|TRBV5-1
TGCGCCAGCAGCTTAGTGCCACTTGCAACTAATGAAAAACTGTTTTTT
CASSLVPLATNEKLFF
>NA|TRBJ2-2|TRBD2|TRBV9
TGTGCCAGCAGCGTAGGTGTTAGCGGGAGTCCCGGGGAGCTGTTTTTT
CASSVGVSGSPGELFF
>NA|TRBJ2-1|TRBD1|TRBV6-5
TGTGCCAGCAGTTACTCGATGGGAGACAGGGTGTTCTTC
CASSYSMGDRVFF
>once|TRBJ2-1|NA|TRBV4-1
TGCGCCAGCAGCCGGGGCTTTCTCTCCTACAATGAGCAGTTCTTC
CASSRGFLSYNEQFF
>NA|TRBJ1-1|NA|TRBV19
TGTGCCAGTAGTCCCGTAGGAGGCACTGAAGCTTTCTTT
CASSPVGGTEAFF
>NA|TRBJ2-5|NA|TRBV9
TGTGCCAGCAGCGGGACTGGGCAAGAGACCCAGTACTTC
CASSGTGQETQYF
>NA|TRBJ1-6|TRBD1|TRBV2
TGTGCCAGCCAAACAGGGGGCGGTAATTCACCCCTCCACTTT
CASQTGGGNSPLHF
>NA|TRBJ1-1|NA|TRBV7-3
TGTGCCAGCAGTTCGTCATCGGGGGTTTCAGCTTTCTTT
CASSSSSGVSAFF
>NA|TRBJ2-3|NA|TRBV4-1
TGCGCCAGCAGCCAAGATCGCAGGGCAAGCACAGATACGCAGTATTTT
CASSQDRRASTDTQYF
>once|TRBJ2-1|TRBD2|TRBV11-3
TGTGCCAGCAGCTTGGGGGGGTACCTTTACAATGAGCAGTTCTTC
CASSLGGYLYNEQFF
>NA|TRBJ1-2|NA|TRBV5-1
TGCGCCAGCAGCTTGGACGTCGCCGGGAATGCGGGTGGCTACACCTTC
CASSLDVAGNAGGYTF
>NA|TRBJ1-3|NA|TRBV6-5
TGTGCCAGCAGTCCTCAGGGGTCTGGAAACACCATATATTTT
CASSPQGSGNTIYF
>NA|TRBJ1-2|TRBD1|TRBV13
TGTGCCAGCAGCTGGGGACAGGGAAACTATGGCTACACCTTC
CASSWGQGNYGYTF
>NA|TRBJ2-2|NA|TRBV7-3
TGTGCCAGCAGCTCGGGACAAAACACCGGGGAGCTGTTTTTT
CASSSGQNTGELFF
>NA|TRBJ2-7|NA|TRBV9
TGTGCCAGCAGCGTACTTTCTCCCCGCCAGGGCGAGCAGTACTTC
CASSVLSPRQGEQYF
>NA|TRBJ2-1|NA|TRBV5-1
TGCGCCAGCAGCCCCGGGGACACGGCCTACAATGAGCAGTTCTTC
CASSPGDTAYNEQFF
>once|TRBJ1-3|NA|TRBV21-1
TGTGCCAGCAGCAAAAGGTTTAGGACAGGAGCCATCTCTGGAAACACCATATATTTT
CASSKRFRTGAISGNTIYF
>NA|TRBJ2-7|NA|TRBV5-1
TGCGCCAGCAGCTTGGGAGGGGGGCGAGAGCAGTACTTC
CASSLGGGREQYF
>NA|TRBJ1-2|NA|TRBV6-5
TGTGCCAGCAGGAGACGACCCTATGGCTACACCTTC
CASRRRPYGYTF
>NA|TRBJ2-1|NA|TRBV7-2
TGTGCCAGCAGCTTGGAAGGGGCGGGCTATTCCTACAATGAGCAGTTCTTC
CASSLEGAGYSYNEQFF
>NA|TRBJ1-1|TRBD1|TRBV6-1
TGTGCCAGCAGGGGACAGATGAACACTGAAGCTTTCTTT
CASRGQMNTEAFF
>NA|TRBJ1-5|NA|TRBV5-1
TGCGCCAGCAGCGTCAGGGGCCGATATAGCAATCAGCCCCAGCATTTT
CASSVRGRYSNQPQHF
>NA|TRBJ2-7|NA|TRBV18
TGTGCCAGCTCACCACAGGGATACCACGAGCAGTACTTC
CASSPQGYHEQYF
>NA|TRBJ2-2|NA|TRBV2
TGTGCCAGCAGCCCAGGGGCCGGGGAGCTGTTTTTT
CASSPGAGELFF
>once|TRBJ1-5|NA|TRBV28
TGTGCCAGCAGTTTTTTGGATCAGCCCCAGCATTTT
CASSFLDQPQHF
>NA|TRBJ1-2|NA|TRBV6-6
TGTGCCAGCAGCCTTTCGGAAAGCCCAGCTCGGGGCTACACCTTC
CASSLSESPARGYTF
>NA|TRBJ1-2|NA|TRBV6-5
TGTGCCAGCAGTTACACCATTAACTATGGCTACACCTTC
CASSYTINYGYTF
>medium-sized|TRBJ1-1|NA|TRBV14
TGTGCCAGCAGCCAGCCAGGGGCCCTTGGGACTGAAGCTTTCTTT
CASSQPGALGTEAFF
>NA|TRBJ2-3|TRBD2|TRBV5-8
TGTGCCAGCAGTTCCAGACTAGCGGGGCCGAGGGATACGCAGTATTTT
CASSSRLAGPRDTQYF